The rows below give T cell receptor beta chains drawn from one sample of a study of shared clonotypes between healthy human individuals. Sequencing used immunoSEQ multiplex PCR; TCRdb keeps in-frame clones, though not all of them. The data hold fewer than 500,000 clones, with over 60% observed a single time. Sequences were obtained from PBMCs. The receptors shown here come from a woman aged 40 to 50 in good health. Some clones in this sample may be carry-over from other donors' samples. Each CDR3 is given with its conserved first and last residue. A D gene is named only where the DNA matches it firmly. The size field is filled for only some rows; it gives once, few, many or a size class.

d_gene | j_gene | v_gene | abundance | CDR3nt | CDR3aa
NA | TRBJ1-1 | TRBV7-9 | NA | TGTGCCAGCAGCTCTCAACGAGAGACTGAAGCTTTCTTT | CASSSQRETEAFF
TRBD1 | TRBJ2-7 | TRBV6-5 | NA | TGTGCCAGCAGAGGACAGGGTAACTACGAGCAGTACTTC | CASRGQGNYEQYF
NA | TRBJ1-5 | TRBV7-8 | NA | TGTGCCAGCAGCGCGGGACATAGTAATCAGCCCCAGCATTTT | CASSAGHSNQPQHF
NA | TRBJ1-3 | TRBV4-3 | NA | TGCGCCAGCAGCCAAGATCGGGGTTCTGGAAACACCATATATTTT | CASSQDRGSGNTIYF
TRBD1 | TRBJ2-5 | TRBV11-3 | NA | TGTGCCAGCAGCCCGGGACAGGGGGACAAAGAGACCCAGTACTTC | CASSPGQGDKETQYF
NA | TRBJ2-1 | TRBV7-3 | once | TGTGCCAGCAGTTCCGCGGGTCTTTCCTACAATGAGCAGTTCTTC | CASSSAGLSYNEQFF
NA | TRBJ2-7 | TRBV28 | NA | TGTGCTTCCGGGCGGGGAACCTACGAGCAGTACTTC | CASGRGTYEQYF
NA | TRBJ2-7 | TRBV18 | NA | TGTGCCAGCTCACCGCTTGGGGAAGCGGGCGCCTACGAGCAGTACTTC | CASSPLGEAGAYEQYF
TRBD1 | TRBJ2-1 | TRBV29-1 | NA | TGCAGCGGGGGGACAGGGAATTGGAATGAGCAGTTCTTC | CSGGTGNWNEQFF
TRBD1 | TRBJ2-7 | TRBV5-1 | NA | TGCGCCAGCAGCCCTGGGGGCCGCGCTATTGCTGGGGGACAGGACCCCTACGAGCAGTACTTC | CASSPGGRAIAGGQDPYEQYF
TRBD1 | TRBJ1-1 | TRBV7-9 | few | TGTGCCAGCAGCACCACAGGGGACACTGAAGCTTTCTTT | CASSTTGDTEAFF
NA | TRBJ1-1 | TRBV6-6 | once | TGTGCCAGCAGTTACCCCGTCATGAACACTGAAGCTTTCTTT | CASSYPVMNTEAFF
NA | TRBJ1-3 | TRBV28 | NA | TGTGCCAGCAGCTTGACAAAGGGTGGTGGAAACACCATATATTTT | CASSLTKGGGNTIYF
NA | TRBJ1-3 | TRBV6-6 | NA | TGTGCCAGCAGTTACTCGAGGGTGGAGAGTCACACCATATATTTT | CASSYSRVESHTIYF
TRBD1 | TRBJ1-2 | TRBV28 | NA | TGTGCCAGCAGTCGGGACAGTGCTTTCTCTGGCTACACCTTC | CASSRDSAFSGYTF
TRBD1 | TRBJ1-5 | TRBV27 | NA | TGTGCCAGCAGGGTTGACAGGGCTTACAATCAGCCCCAGCATTTT | CASRVDRAYNQPQHF
NA | TRBJ1-4 | TRBV28 | NA | TGTGCCAGCAGTCCACCAGTTAATGAAAAACTGTTTTTT | CASSPPVNEKLFF
TRBD2 | TRBJ2-1 | TRBV10-2 | NA | TGCGCCAGCAGCCGACTAGCGGGAGCACCCTACAATGAGCAGTTCTTC | CASSRLAGAPYNEQFF
NA | TRBJ2-5 | TRBV29-1 | NA | TGCAGCGTTAACCCCCGGGGGTCCGTGGAGACCCAGTACTTC | CSVNPRGSVETQYF
TRBD2 | TRBJ2-1 | TRBV18 | NA | TGTGCCAGCTCACCACCGGGACTAGGCACCGGGGAGCAGTTCTTC | CASSPPGLGTGEQFF
TRBD1 | TRBJ1-2 | TRBV7-2 | once | TGTGCCGGACGTACCGGGACAGGGTATGGCTACACCTTC | CAGRTGTGYGYTF
NA | TRBJ2-7 | TRBV4-1 | NA | TGCGCCAGCAGCCAAGATCGGGGTCGGCCCTACGAGCAGTACTTC | CASSQDRGRPYEQYF
NA | TRBJ2-1 | TRBV10-3 | NA | TGTGCCAGCCTACAGGACCCAATCTACAATGAGCAGTTCTTC | CASLQDPIYNEQFF
NA | TRBJ2-3 | TRBV11-3 | NA | TGTGCCAGCAGCGAGGGGGGAAACAGGGCAGATACGCAGTATTTT | CASSEGGNRADTQYF
TRBD1 | TRBJ1-5 | TRBV4-3 | NA | TGCGCCAGCAGCCAAGATCTAGTCAAGGGGGCGGATAGCAATCAGCCCCAGCATTTT | CASSQDLVKGADSNQPQHF
NA | TRBJ1-1 | TRBV5-1 | NA | TGCGCCAGCAGCTTGGGGGCAGCTGAAGCTTTCTTT | CASSLGAAEAFF
NA | TRBJ1-1 | TRBV15 | medium-sized | TGTGCCATGTCTTTTACGGAGAACACTGAAGCTTTCTTT | CAMSFTENTEAFF
TRBD2 | TRBJ2-5 | TRBV5-1 | NA | TGCGCCAGCAGAGCGGGAGAGGTGGAGACCCAGTACTTC | CASRAGEVETQYF
NA | TRBJ2-1 | TRBV2 | NA | TGTGCCAGCAGTGTATGGAGGGATGAGCAGTTCTTC | CASSVWRDEQFF
NA | TRBJ2-6 | TRBV5-4 | NA | TGTGCCAGCAGCCGCCTGGGGTCCGGGGCCAACGTCCTGACTTTC | CASSRLGSGANVLTF
NA | TRBJ1-1 | TRBV19 | many | TGTGCCACCCAAACAGGGTCCCCCACTGAAGCTTTCTTT | CATQTGSPTEAFF
NA | TRBJ2-2 | TRBV5-1 | NA | TGCGCCAGCAGCCCCCGGGACATCAACACCGGGGAGCTGTTTTTT | CASSPRDINTGELFF
NA | TRBJ2-7 | TRBV28 | NA | TGTGCCAGCAGTCCCCACGGGCTAGCCTCCTACGAGCAGTACTTC | CASSPHGLASYEQYF
NA | TRBJ2-3 | TRBV7-3 | few | TGTGCCAGCAGCCTGGGGACACCTAGCACAGATACGCAGTATTTT | CASSLGTPSTDTQYF
NA | TRBJ2-7 | TRBV10-3 | few | TGTGCCACCAGTGTCGCCCCTTTCGAGCAGTACTTC | CATSVAPFEQYF
TRBD2 | TRBJ2-7 | TRBV19 | NA | TGTGCCAGTAGTATAGGAGTAGCGGGAGCCCACGAGCAGTACTTC | CASSIGVAGAHEQYF
TRBD1 | TRBJ2-1 | TRBV19 | NA | TGTGCCAGTAGTATGAGGGACAGAACCACCTCCTACAATGAGCAGTTCTTC | CASSMRDRTTSYNEQFF
NA | TRBJ2-5 | TRBV5-1 | NA | TGCGCCAGCAGCTTGGGCAGAACCCAAGAGACCCAGTACTTC | CASSLGRTQETQYF
NA | TRBJ1-1 | TRBV5-4 | NA | TGTGCCAGCAGCTTGGACAGGGTGTACACTGAAGCTTTCTTT | CASSLDRVYTEAFF
TRBD1 | TRBJ2-7 | TRBV27 | NA | TGTGCCAGCAGTGGGACAGGACCCTACGAGCAGTACTTC | CASSGTGPYEQYF
NA | TRBJ1-5 | TRBV30 | few | TGTGCCTGGAGCCTCGACCCGGGGGTATCCAATCAGCCCCAGCATTTT | CAWSLDPGVSNQPQHF
NA | TRBJ2-2 | TRBV7-3 | NA | TGTGCCAGCCGCGCGACCCCCTTGGGTACCGGGGAGCTGTTTTTT | CASRATPLGTGELFF
TRBD1 | TRBJ1-2 | TRBV11-2 | NA | TGTGCCAGCAGCTCCAGACAGGGGGCGATACGTGGCTACACCTTC | CASSSRQGAIRGYTF
TRBD1 | TRBJ1-2 | TRBV5-1 | NA | TGCGCCAGCAGCTTGGACAGGGGCTCCTATGGCTACACCTTC | CASSLDRGSYGYTF
TRBD2 | TRBJ2-7 | TRBV6-1 | NA | TGTGCCAGCACGGGACTAGCCGGAGAAGGAGAGCAGTACTTC | CASTGLAGEGEQYF
TRBD2 | TRBJ2-7 | TRBV27 | NA | TGTGCCAGCAGTTTATCCCTGGGACTAGCGGGAGGTTCCTACGAGCAGTACTTC | CASSLSLGLAGGSYEQYF
TRBD2 | TRBJ2-2 | TRBV11-2 | once | TGTGCCAGCAGCCGTAGAGGATCGGGGGGCACCGGGGAGCTGTTTTTT | CASSRRGSGGTGELFF
TRBD1 | TRBJ2-6 | TRBV19 | few | TGTGCCAGTTTCAAAGGACAGGGTCTCTCTGGGGCCAACGTCCTGACTTTC | CASFKGQGLSGANVLTF
TRBD2 | TRBJ2-7 | TRBV7-2 | NA | TGTGCCAGCAGCTTAAAACTAGCGGGAGCTCCCGAGCAGTACTTC | CASSLKLAGAPEQYF
TRBD1 | TRBJ2-1 | TRBV9 | NA | TGTGCCAGCAGCGGCAGACCGGGACAGGATTCCAATGAGCAGTTCTTC | CASSGRPGQDSNEQFF
TRBD1 | TRBJ1-3 | TRBV7-9 | once | TGTGCCAGCAGCCGGACAGGGTCTGGAAACACCATATATTTT | CASSRTGSGNTIYF
NA | TRBJ2-1 | TRBV19 | NA | TGTGCCAGTAGTATTAGGGCCAATTTTGGGCAGTTCTTC | CASSIRANFGQFF
TRBD2 | TRBJ2-2 | TRBV19 | few | TGTGCCAGTACAGGACTAGATTTTTCCGGGGAGCTGTTTTTT | CASTGLDFSGELFF
TRBD2 | TRBJ2-2 | TRBV5-4 | few | TGTGCCAGCAGCTGGGGACTAGCAGTGAACACCGGGGAGCTGTTTTTT | CASSWGLAVNTGELFF
TRBD1 | TRBJ1-2 | TRBV23-1 | NA | TGCGCCAGCAGTCAACCGCGACAGGGTTGTTATGGCTACACCTTC | CASSQPRQGCYGYTF
NA | TRBJ2-7 | TRBV27 | NA | TGTGCCAGCAGTTTACAGAACTCCTACGAGCAGTACTTC | CASSLQNSYEQYF
NA | TRBJ1-6 | TRBV9 | NA | TGTGCCAGCAGCATTAGGGGCATAGGTTCACCCCTCCACTTT | CASSIRGIGSPLHF
NA | TRBJ1-5 | TRBV18 | NA | TGTGCCAGCTCACCACAGGTAGGTAGCAATCAGCCCCAGCATTTT | CASSPQVGSNQPQHF
NA | TRBJ1-1 | TRBV4-2 | NA | TGTGCCAGCAGCCAAGTAAAAGGGGTCCGACTGAACACTGAAGCTTTCTTT | CASSQVKGVRLNTEAFF